This entry describes one T cell receptor (beta chain). What it recognizes is unknown. This entry is derived from a study of T cell responses to AZD1222 COVID-19 vaccine. Findings and caveats of the study: There were vaccine-associated CD4 TCRs across spike, dominant at 160-218 and 743-854. Donors were largely white British and mainly female; clonal diversity was possibly underestimated.

TCRdb's copy holds only in-frame clones and misses some; the assay was immunoSEQ multiplex PCR. The sample contains roughly 190,000 clones, roughly 93% of which appear only once. The V end was cut by 0 bases, the J end by 7 bases, with 16 bases between. This CDR3 has 14 amino acids. CDR1 and CDR2 from the germline V gene are SQVTM and ANQGSEA. The genes are TRBV29-1 and TRBJ2-7, with unresolved D. This specimen consisted of peripheral blood, obtained on day 0 of AZD1222 vaccination. The clonotype was recovered from an adult in good health. The CDR3 reads CSVEDTDGRREQYF. The CDR3 nucleotides read TGCAGCGTTGAAGATACCGACGGACGTCGAGAGCAGTACTTC.